The subject of this entry is one TCR beta chain. This specimen comes from a study of tumor-infiltrating lymphocytes in oesophageal squamous cell carcinoma. TCRdb ran MiXCR on the PCR reads and lists one entry per CDR3 protein. Here the sample spans 15,000 to 20,000 distinct CDR3 sequences, 35% to 45% being singletons. This CDR3 spans 15 amino acids. Germline CDR1 is SGHTA and CDR2 is FQGNSA. The TCR comes from a male donor with esophageal squamous cell carcinoma. The sequencing input was normal esophageal tissue next to the tumor. The chain links TRBV7-2 to TRBJ2-1; 7 nucleotides match TRBD1. Gene TRBJ2-5 matches the end of the DNA better, so the J call may be wrong. The CDR3: CASSLWAGGKETQYF. CDR3 coding DNA: TGTGCCAGCAGCTTATGGGCAGGGGGAAAAGAGACCCAGTACTTC.